The TCR beta chain under discussion was sequenced for a study of PD-1 blockade in classical Hodgkin lymphoma. Broader study findings: Complete responders' diversity at baseline resembled that of newly diagnosed patients. At C4D1, TCR diversity had climbed significantly for CD4+ cells, though not for CD8+ cells.

CDR3 length: 14 residues. Germline V gene sequence: CDR1 SGHTA, CDR2 FQGNSA. With 6 bases removed from V and 1 base from J, the gap between germline ends came to 12 bases. Assay used: immunoSEQ multiplex PCR; TCRdb lists only in-frame clones, some missing. The sample shows 99,000 or so clones, roughly 89% of them seen only once. This clone was counted between two and nine times. Its matching antigen is unknown. The time point here: cycle 4 day 1 (C4D1), after less than 7 weeks of nivolumab. Autologous stem cell transplantation was followed by relapse in every patient, and brentuximab vedotin exposure varied. Best response was recorded as complete response, partial response or progressive disease.

The chain joins TRBV7-2 to TRBJ2-5, with D possibly TRBD2 on 5 matching bases. Sequenced material: peripheral blood mononuclear cells (PBMCs), taken before the fourth cycle of nivolumab. This clonotype was sampled from a human donor with classical Hodgkin lymphoma. The CDR3 nucleotides read TGTGCCAGCAGACTAGGGCCCTCCCAAGAGACCCAGTACTTC. Encoded protein: CASRLGPSQETQYF.